The present T cell receptor (beta chain) was sequenced within a study of T cell responses to AZD1222 COVID-19 vaccine. Regarding the study as a whole: Across spike, vaccine-associated CD4 TCRs were found, dominant at 160-218 and 743-854. Donors were largely white British and mainly female; clonal diversity was possibly underestimated.

Sequenced by immunoSEQ multiplex PCR; TCRdb stores in-frame clones only, minus some. This sample carries 200,000 to 250,000 clones, approximately 94% of them seen once, and the ten largest clones take 1.7%. The J segment lost 8 bases and the V segment lost 6 bases, leaving 8 bases of the junction unmatched. This CDR3 contains 13 residues. From germline, CDR1 is MNHEY and CDR2 SVGAGI. This clone was counted only a few times. What it binds is not known. The input for sequencing was peripheral blood, taken 28 days after the second dose of the MenACWY control vaccine. The sequence came from an adult who received the MenACWY meningococcal vaccine as a control. The chain carries TRBV6-5 and TRBJ1-2, with 8 positions matching TRBD1. The CDR3: CASRSDRGRGYTF. CDR3 in DNA: TGTGCCAGCAGGTCCGACAGGGGAAGGGGCTACACCTTC.